These T cell receptor beta chains were read from a single sample in a study of T cell repertoires in cytomegalovirus infection. MiXCR, run by TCRdb on the reads, gives a single entry per CDR3 protein. Of about 570,000 distinct CDR3 sequences in the sample, over 35% were seen once. No antigens are known for them. The sample was cultured PBMCs, taken from culture after CMV antigen stimulation. The receptors come from a human donor in good health (CMV status not recorded). Some clones in this sample may be carry-over from other donors' samples. CDR3s include the opening cysteine and the closing phenylalanine or tryptophan. Each record gives: D gene, J gene, clone size, V gene, CDR3 protein, CDR3 DNA. The D gene is left open where the match is weak. Expanded clones are given a class, and other clones once, few, many or no size at all.

D: -; J: TRBJ2-7; size: few; V: TRBV7-2; CDR3: CASSFRVLDTYEQYF; DNA: TGTGCCAGCAGCTTCAGGGTACTAGATACCTACGAGCAGTACTTC
D: -; J: TRBJ2-5; size: -; V: TRBV29-1; CDR3: CSGTTGETQYF; DNA: TGCAGCGGGACTACAGGAGAGACCCAGTACTTC
D: -; J: TRBJ1-5; size: many; V: TRBV7-2; CDR3: CASSVRVNQPQHF; DNA: TGTGCCAGCAGCGTCAGGGTCAATCAGCCCCAGCATTTT
D: -; J: TRBJ2-7; size: -; V: TRBV10-3; CDR3: CAIKTGTEVFEQYF; DNA: TGTGCCATTAAAACAGGGACCGAGGTTTTCGAGCAGTACTTC
D: -; J: TRBJ1-3; size: -; V: TRBV12-3/TRBV12-4; CDR3: CASSPEGNTIYF; DNA: TGTGCCAGCAGTCCCGAGGGGAACACCATATATTTT
D: -; J: TRBJ2-4; size: -; V: TRBV7-2; CDR3: CASSPAQGKNIQYF; DNA: TGTGCCAGCAGCCCTGCCCAGGGAAAAAACATTCAGTACTTC
D: -; J: TRBJ2-7; size: -; V: TRBV20-1; CDR3: CSAMRRFHSYEQYF; DNA: TGCAGTGCCATGAGGCGGTTCCACTCCTACGAGCAGTACTTC
D: TRBD2; J: TRBJ2-3; size: few; V: TRBV7-8; CDR3: CASGRTSVKDTQYF; DNA: TGTGCCAGCGGCAGGACTAGCGTAAAAGATACGCAGTATTTT
D: -; J: TRBJ1-5; size: -; V: TRBV3-1; CDR3: CASSQDPAQPQHF; DNA: TGTGCCAGCAGCCAAGACCCCGCTCAGCCCCAGCATTTT
D: -; J: TRBJ2-1; size: -; V: TRBV7-8; CDR3: CASSLDWNNEQFF; DNA: TGTGCCAGCAGCTTAGACTGGAACAATGAGCAGTTCTTC
D: -; J: TRBJ1-1; size: -; V: TRBV20-1; CDR3: CSAFRDTEAFF; DNA: TGCAGTGCTTTTCGGGACACTGAAGCTTTCTTT
D: -; J: TRBJ2-7; size: -; V: TRBV7-6; CDR3: CASSLATSRSSYEQYF; DNA: TGTGCCAGCAGCTTAGCAACTAGCAGGAGCTCCTACGAGCAGTACTTC
D: -; J: TRBJ2-1; size: -; V: TRBV5-4; CDR3: CASSPAGGSSSYNEQFF; DNA: TGTGCCAGCAGCCCGGCGGGCGGGTCAAGCTCCTACAATGAGCAGTTCTTC
D: -; J: TRBJ2-5; size: few; V: TRBV20-1; CDR3: CSAHLVGSLQETQYF; DNA: TGCAGTGCCCATCTCGTGGGCAGCCTCCAAGAGACCCAGTACTTC
D: -; J: TRBJ2-1; size: -; V: TRBV7-2; CDR3: CASSFTPSRGYNEQFF; DNA: TGTGCCAGCAGCTTTACTCCCTCAAGAGGCTACAATGAGCAGTTCTTC
D: TRBD1; J: TRBJ2-5; size: -; V: TRBV10-3; CDR3: CATLPGRGRVETQYF; DNA: TGTGCCACCCTCCCGGGTAGGGGGCGCGTGGAGACCCAGTACTTC
D: -; J: TRBJ1-5; size: few; V: TRBV6-5; CDR3: CASSYEEVSQPQHF; DNA: TGTGCCAGCAGCTACGAGGAGGTTTCCCAGCCCCAGCATTTT
D: -; J: TRBJ2-1; size: few; V: TRBV7-8; CDR3: CASSLVRDNSYNEQFF; DNA: TGTGCCAGCAGCTTAGTGCGGGATAACTCCTACAATGAGCAGTTCTTC
D: -; J: TRBJ2-5; size: few; V: TRBV7-8; CDR3: CASSLVTPEETQYF; DNA: TGTGCCAGCAGCTTAGTGACACCAGAAGAGACCCAGTACTTC
D: -; J: TRBJ1-1; size: many; V: TRBV28; CDR3: CASSREMGKRVNTEAFF; DNA: TGTGCCAGCAGTCGTGAGATGGGCAAAAGGGTGAACACTGAAGCTTTCTTT
D: -; J: TRBJ2-2; size: -; V: TRBV2; CDR3: CASSIPGRVTGELFF; DNA: TGTGCCAGCAGTATCCCGGGACGAGTCACCGGGGAGCTGTTTTTT
D: TRBD2; J: TRBJ2-1; size: -; V: TRBV18; CDR3: CASSPGSLAGDNEQFF; DNA: TGTGCCAGCTCACCTGGTTCTCTAGCGGGCGACAATGAGCAGTTCTTC
D: -; J: TRBJ1-1; size: few; V: TRBV7-2; CDR3: CASSLPGAVTEAFF; DNA: TGTGCCAGCAGCCTTCCGGGGGCCGTCACTGAAGCTTTCTTT
D: -; J: TRBJ1-2; size: few; V: TRBV3-1; CDR3: CASTPGPNYYGYTF; DNA: TGTGCCAGCACGCCGGGACCGAACTACTATGGCTACACCTTC